A selection of T cell receptor beta chains follows, all from one sample in a study of cytomegalovirus exposure and HLA in healthy donors. Libraries were prepared by immunoSEQ multiplex PCR; TCRdb keeps only in-frame clonotypes and omits some of them. The data hold about 110,000 clones, with approximately 76% observed a single time. Sample: PBMCs. These receptors were taken from a woman aged 50 to 65 in good health and CMV-seropositive. Both conserved end residues are part of each CDR3. Each record gives: clone size, D gene, J gene, V gene, CDR3 DNA, CDR3 protein. D genes are given only for firm matches. Clone sizes are given selectively: once, few, many, or a class where the clone is expanded.

>NA|TRBD1|TRBJ2-7|TRBV5-4
TGTGCCAGCAGCTGGGACTCAGGGGGCGACGAGCAGTACTTC
CASSWDSGGDEQYF
>NA|NA|TRBJ2-7|TRBV18
TGTGCCAGCTCACCACCGCTGGGTTCTAGATACGAGCAGTACTTC
CASSPPLGSRYEQYF
>NA|NA|TRBJ1-5|TRBV16
TGTGCCAGCAGACCCCACAGGGCCAATCAGCCCCAGCATTTT
CASRPHRANQPQHF
>NA|TRBD1|TRBJ2-5|TRBV7-2
TGTGCCAGCAGCCATCATTGGGACAGGGATTACGAGACCCAGTACTTC
CASSHHWDRDYETQYF
>few|NA|TRBJ2-6|TRBV5-4
TGTGCCAGCAGCCCGGGCCCCAGCGCTGGGGCCAACGGCCTGACTTTC
CASSPGPSAGANGLTF
>few|TRBD1|TRBJ2-2|TRBV11-1
TGTGCCAGCAGCCCTCGGACAGGGGTGCAGGTCGGGGAGCTGTTTTTT
CASSPRTGVQVGELFF
>once|NA|TRBJ2-7|TRBV7-2
TGTGCCAGCAGCTTAGCCGTGGCGGGCTCATCCTACGAGCAGTACTTC
CASSLAVAGSSYEQYF
>NA|TRBD1|TRBJ1-2|TRBV5-1
TGCGCCAGCAGACCCGGACAGGGCTGGGACGGCTACACCTTC
CASRPGQGWDGYTF
>NA|NA|TRBJ2-1|TRBV21-1
TGTGCCAGCGTGAATCCGCGGGTGGGGTCCTCCTACAATGAGCAGTTCTTC
CASVNPRVGSSYNEQFF
>NA|NA|TRBJ2-1|TRBV5-1
TGCGCCAGCAGCTTGGGCGGGGGCAACTACAATGAGCAGTTCTTC
CASSLGGGNYNEQFF
>few|NA|TRBJ1-1|TRBV9
TGTGCCAGCAGCACGGACATAAACACTGAAGCTTTCTTT
CASSTDINTEAFF
>NA|NA|TRBJ2-1|TRBV21-1
TGTGCCAGCAGCCGGCGGACTAGCGGGAGGTACAATGAGCAGTTCTTC
CASSRRTSGRYNEQFF
>NA|NA|TRBJ1-4|TRBV5-1
TGCGCCAGCAGCTGGACAGTGTCAACTAATGAAAAACTGTTTTTT
CASSWTVSTNEKLFF
>NA|TRBD2|TRBJ2-2|TRBV10-3
TGTGCCATCAGTGAGACCGGGGGGGAGACCGGGGAGCTGTTTTTT
CAISETGGETGELFF
>NA|TRBD1|TRBJ2-3|TRBV4-2
TGTGCCAGCAGCCCCGGACAGGGACCAGATACGCAGTATTTT
CASSPGQGPDTQYF
>NA|TRBD2|TRBJ2-1|TRBV29-1
TGCAGCGTTGAAGAGCTTGCTAGCGGGGAAAACAATGAGCAGTTCTTC
CSVEELASGENNEQFF
>NA|TRBD1|TRBJ1-5|TRBV15
TGTGCCACCAGCACAGGGACAGGGGGGGATGGAAGCAATCAGCCCCAGCATTTT
CATSTGTGGDGSNQPQHF
>few|NA|TRBJ1-2|TRBV5-1
TGCGCCAGCAGCTTGGCCGGGAGGACCGGGAGCAACTATGGCTACACCTTC
CASSLAGRTGSNYGYTF
>NA|TRBD1|TRBJ2-7|TRBV7-2
TGTGCCAGCAGCTTAAATGGAGGACAGGGTTACGAGCAGTACTTC
CASSLNGGQGYEQYF
>NA|NA|TRBJ2-5|TRBV7-2
TGTGCCAGCAGCTTAGTTTTGGGGGGAACACAAGAGACCCAGTACTTC
CASSLVLGGTQETQYF
>NA|NA|TRBJ1-1|TRBV5-6
TGTGCCAGCAGATATCAGGGTTGGAACACTGAAGCTTTCTTT
CASRYQGWNTEAFF
>NA|NA|TRBJ1-2|TRBV5-4
TGTGCCAGCAGCCCCACCGGGGGTAGTCGTGGCTACACCTTC
CASSPTGGSRGYTF
>NA|NA|TRBJ1-5|TRBV5-6
TGTGCCAGCAGCTTGGCCGGTAGCAATCAGCCCCAGCATTTT
CASSLAGSNQPQHF
>NA|NA|TRBJ2-5|TRBV4-1
TGCGCCAGCAGCCAAGTTGGGCAAGAAGAGACCCAGTACTTC
CASSQVGQEETQYF
>few|NA|TRBJ2-1|TRBV7-9
TGTGCCAGCAGCCTCCGGACTCGGGAGAGGGGAGACAATGAGCAGTTCTTC
CASSLRTRERGDNEQFF
>NA|NA|TRBJ1-5|TRBV7-2
TGTGCCAGCAGCTCCACAGGGAATAGCAATCAGCCCCAGCATTTT
CASSSTGNSNQPQHF
>once|NA|TRBJ2-3|TRBV1
TGCACCAGCAGCCCAGGGGGACTAGCGGGAGGGCCGAGGGGCACAGATACGCAGTATTTT
CTSSPGGLAGGPRGTDTQYF
>NA|TRBD1|TRBJ1-5|TRBV28
TGTGCCAGCAGTCTAAGACAGGGAAATCAGCCCCAGCATTTT
CASSLRQGNQPQHF
>few|TRBD2|TRBJ2-7|TRBV2
TGTGCCAGCGACTTTGGGACTAGCGGGAGTTACGAGCAGTACTTC
CASDFGTSGSYEQYF
>once|NA|TRBJ1-1|TRBV5-1
TGCGCCAGCAGCTTGGCAGGTGGGTTTGAAGCTTTCTTT
CASSLAGGFEAFF
>NA|TRBD1|TRBJ2-5|TRBV9
TGTGCCAGCAGCGTAGGAGCCGGACAGGGGGCAGAAGAGACCCAGTACTTC
CASSVGAGQGAEETQYF
>few|NA|TRBJ1-1|TRBV29-1
TGCAGCGTTGAAGAGACAGTTAACACTGAAGCTTTCTTT
CSVEETVNTEAFF
>NA|NA|TRBJ1-2|TRBV5-1
TGCGCCAGCAGCTTGGAAGGGGTTTCCTTAGGGTATGGCTACACCTTC
CASSLEGVSLGYGYTF
>NA|NA|TRBJ2-2|TRBV5-8
TGTGCCAGCAGCTTGGGGACAGCCTCCGGCGGGGAGCTGTTTTTT
CASSLGTASGGELFF
>NA|NA|TRBJ2-2|TRBV7-9
TGTGCCAGCAGCTTTGGCAGGGTAATCCCCGGGGAGCTGTTTTTT
CASSFGRVIPGELFF
>NA|TRBD1|TRBJ1-1|TRBV7-3
TGTGCCAGCAGCGACGGGACAGGGTACACTGAAGCTTTCTTT
CASSDGTGYTEAFF
>NA|NA|TRBJ2-4|TRBV21-1
TGTGCCAGCAGCCAATGGGACAGGGAGGCAAACATTCAGTACTTC
CASSQWDREANIQYF
>NA|NA|TRBJ1-5|TRBV6-6
TGTGCCAGCAGTGCGAATCAGCCCCAGCATTTT
CASSANQPQHF
>NA|TRBD1|TRBJ2-7|TRBV5-1
TGCGCCAGCAGCTTTTCGGGACAGCCCTACGAGCAGTACTTC
CASSFSGQPYEQYF
>NA|TRBD1|TRBJ2-7|TRBV7-9
TGTTCCAGCAGCCTATGGGATGGACAGGGTGGGTACGAGCAGTACTTC
CSSSLWDGQGGYEQYF
>NA|TRBD2|TRBJ2-3|TRBV5-8
TGTGCCAGCAGCTTGGGACTAGCGGGGGGGCCTCCCACAGATACGCAGTATTTT
CASSLGLAGGPPTDTQYF
>NA|TRBD1|TRBJ2-1|TRBV7-3
TGTGCCAGCAGCTCTGGACAGGGGCCCTCCTACAATGAGCAGTTCTTC
CASSSGQGPSYNEQFF
>NA|TRBD1|TRBJ1-5|TRBV19
TGTGCCAGTAGTATACGATCAGGGGGAAATAGCAATCAGCCCCAGCATTTT
CASSIRSGGNSNQPQHF
>few|NA|TRBJ2-7|TRBV5-5
TGTGCCAGCAGCTTAAGCCTAGGTCTCTACTACGAGCAGTACTTC
CASSLSLGLYYEQYF
>NA|NA|TRBJ1-1|TRBV7-2
TGTGCCAGCAGAACTCAGGGCGCTGAAGCTTTCTTT
CASRTQGAEAFF
>NA|TRBD2|TRBJ2-5|TRBV5-1
TGCGCCAGCAGCTTGGCTAGCGGGGGCCCCTCGGGGACCCAGTACTTC
CASSLASGGPSGTQYF